These T cell receptor beta chains were read from a single sample in a study of shared clonotypes between healthy human individuals. Assay used: immunoSEQ multiplex PCR; TCRdb lists only in-frame clones, some missing. The sample carries about 2.1 million clones, approximately 94% recorded once. Sequencing was performed on naive CD8+ T cells from PBMCs. These receptor sequences come from a man aged 18 to 29 in good health. Some clones in this sample may be carry-over from other donors' samples. CDR3s include the opening cysteine and the closing phenylalanine or tryptophan. The order of the fields is J gene, D gene, V gene, clone size, CDR3 length, CDR3 DNA, CDR3 protein. The D gene is left open where the match is weak. Size tells how often a clone was seen (once, few, many) or the class of an expanded clone, and some rows leave it out.

>TRBJ2-1|.|TRBV4-3|.|13
TGCGCCAGCAGCACAGGTATGAGAAATGAGCAGTTCTTC
CASSTGMRNEQFF
>TRBJ2-7|TRBD1|TRBV5-4|.|13
TGTGCCAGCAGCAGAACCAGGGGGAGCGAGCAGTACTTC
CASSRTRGSEQYF
>TRBJ1-2|TRBD1|TRBV7-9|.|18
TGTGCCAGCAGCTTAGAGAGCGGCGGGACAGGGCTGGACTATGGCTACACCTTC
CASSLESGGTGLDYGYTF
>TRBJ2-1|.|TRBV2|.|14
TGTGCCAGCTGGAGCAGGGACTCCCCGAATGAGCAGTTCTTC
CASWSRDSPNEQFF
>TRBJ2-7|.|TRBV28|once|13
TGTGCCAGCAAAAGCTCACCGTCTGACGAGCAGTACTTC
CASKSSPSDEQYF
>TRBJ2-2|.|TRBV27|.|13
TGTGCCAGCAGTTCATTTCGAGCCGGGGAGCTGTTTTTT
CASSSFRAGELFF
>TRBJ2-1|TRBD2|TRBV9|.|12
TGTGCCAGCAGCGTAGGGACTAGTGAGCAGTTCTTC
CASSVGTSEQFF
>TRBJ2-7|.|TRBV19|.|15
TGTGCCAGTAGTATAGGCAGGGGTGGATTATACGAGCAGTACTTC
CASSIGRGGLYEQYF
>TRBJ1-2|TRBD1|TRBV25-1|.|13
TGTGCCAGCAGTGAGGGGAGGGGGCTAGGCTACACCTTC
CASSEGRGLGYTF
>TRBJ2-3|.|TRBV7-8|.|15
TGTGCCAGCAGCTGGACAGTAACTAGCACAGATACGCAGTATTTT
CASSWTVTSTDTQYF
>TRBJ2-1|.|TRBV29-1|.|12
TGCAGCGTTGAAAAAAGCGGCCCAGAGCAGTTCTTC
CSVEKSGPEQFF